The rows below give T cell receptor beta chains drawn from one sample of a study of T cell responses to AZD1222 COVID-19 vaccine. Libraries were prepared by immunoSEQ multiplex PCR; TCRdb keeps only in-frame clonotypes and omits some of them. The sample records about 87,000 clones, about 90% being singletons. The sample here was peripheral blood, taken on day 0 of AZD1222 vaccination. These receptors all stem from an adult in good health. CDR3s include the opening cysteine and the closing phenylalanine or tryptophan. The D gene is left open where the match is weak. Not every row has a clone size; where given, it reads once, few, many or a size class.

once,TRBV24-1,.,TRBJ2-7,TGTGCCACCAGTGAGAACAGTTACGAGCAGTACTTC,CATSENSYEQYF
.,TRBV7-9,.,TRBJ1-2,TGTGCCAGCAGCGAGAACAGGGATGGCTACACCTTC,CASSENRDGYTF
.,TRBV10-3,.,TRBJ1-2,TGTGCCATCAGTGAGTACAGGTCCATTTCCTATGGCTACACCTTC,CAISEYRSISYGYTF
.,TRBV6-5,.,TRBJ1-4,TGTGCCAGCAGTCGGGTAGTTAATGAAAAACTGTTTTTT,CASSRVVNEKLFF
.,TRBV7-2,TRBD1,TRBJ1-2,TGTGCCAGCAGCAAAGGACAGGGCGGTGGCTACACCTTC,CASSKGQGGGYTF
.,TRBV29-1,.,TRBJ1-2,TGCAGCGTTGGGGAAGCTGGCTACACCTTC,CSVGEAGYTF
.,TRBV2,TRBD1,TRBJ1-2,TGTGCCAGCAGTGAAGTGGGCGAGTTTGGGACAGCCGACCTCTATGGCTACACCTTC,CASSEVGEFGTADLYGYTF
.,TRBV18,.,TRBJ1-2,TGTGCCAGCTCACCTGAAGACTATGGCTACACCTTC,CASSPEDYGYTF
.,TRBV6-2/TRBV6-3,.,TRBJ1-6,TGTGCCAGCAGTTACTCGGGAGGCTCTAATTCACCCCTCCACTTT,CASSYSGGSNSPLHF
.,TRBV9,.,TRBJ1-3,TGTGCCAGCAGCGTAGGGGGGGCTGCAGGAAACACCATATATTTT,CASSVGGAAGNTIYF
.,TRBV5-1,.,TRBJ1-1,TGCGCCAGCAGCTTGGAATTACAGGTGGGCACTGAAGCTTTCTTT,CASSLELQVGTEAFF
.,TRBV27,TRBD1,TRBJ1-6,TGTGCCAGCAGCGAATTGGGCAGGGGGGCCTTACAATCACCCCTCCACTTT,CASSELGRGALQSPLHF
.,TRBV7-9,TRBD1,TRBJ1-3,TGTGCCAGCAGCCCAAGCGGGACAGCGGGAAACACCATATATTTT,CASSPSGTAGNTIYF
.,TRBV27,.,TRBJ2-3,TGTGCCAGCAGCTCGATCCGGGCAGGGGATACGCAGTATTTT,CASSSIRAGDTQYF
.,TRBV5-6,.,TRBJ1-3,TGTGCCAGCAGCTCTCCGACAGACGGAAACACCATATATTTT,CASSSPTDGNTIYF
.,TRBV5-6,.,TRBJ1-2,TGTGCCAGCAGCTTGGCCCACACGGTTCTCTATGGCTACACCTTC,CASSLAHTVLYGYTF
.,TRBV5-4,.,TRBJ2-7,TGTGCCAGCAGCCTTGACACAACCTACGAGCAGTACTTC,CASSLDTTYEQYF
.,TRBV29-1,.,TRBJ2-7,TGCAGCGTTAGGGTGGACTACGAGCAGTACTTC,CSVRVDYEQYF
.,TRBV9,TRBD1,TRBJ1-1,TGTGCCAGCAGCGCATTTGCGGGACAGGGAAACACTGAAGCTTTCTTT,CASSAFAGQGNTEAFF
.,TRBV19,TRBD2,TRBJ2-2,TGTGCCAGTAGTATTAGCGGGGACGGAATATTCAGGGAGCTGTTTTTT,CASSISGDGIFRELFF
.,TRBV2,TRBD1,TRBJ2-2,TGTGCCAGCAGTGTTAGACAGGGTATGGCCGGGGAGCTGTTTTTT,CASSVRQGMAGELFF
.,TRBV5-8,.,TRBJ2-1,TGTGCCAGCAGCTTGGTAGACAATGAGCAGTTCTTC,CASSLVDNEQFF
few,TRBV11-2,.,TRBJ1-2,TGTGCCAGCAGCTTAGGGAATAGGAACTATGGCTACACCTTC,CASSLGNRNYGYTF
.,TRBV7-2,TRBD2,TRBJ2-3,TGTGCCAGCAGCCCGCAGGCGGGGGGGTCAGATACGCAGTATTTT,CASSPQAGGSDTQYF
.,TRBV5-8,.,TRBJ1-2,TGTGCCAGCAGCTTGTCTGGTCAGGGTCACGACGGGGGCTACACCTTC,CASSLSGQGHDGGYTF
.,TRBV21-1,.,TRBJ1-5,TGTGCCAGCAGCTACAAATCAGAGGACAACAGCAATCAGCCCCAGCATTTT,CASSYKSEDNSNQPQHF
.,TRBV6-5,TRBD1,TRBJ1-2,TGTGCCAGCAGTTACCACCCCACCGGGACAGGGCATGGCTACACCTTC,CASSYHPTGTGHGYTF
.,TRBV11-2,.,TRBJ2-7,TGTGCCAGCAGCTTAGCGGGGACCTACGAGCAGTACTTC,CASSLAGTYEQYF
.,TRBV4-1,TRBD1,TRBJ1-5,TGCGCCAGCAGCCAAGTTCAGGGGGCTAGTCAGCCCCAGCATTTT,CASSQVQGASQPQHF
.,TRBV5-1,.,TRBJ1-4,TGCGCCAGCACCGGATATTGGGGCGGACCTAATGAAAAACTGTTTTTT,CASTGYWGGPNEKLFF
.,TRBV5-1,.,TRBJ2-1,TGCGCCAGCAGCTTGGTGGGGCCGATCTACAATGAGCAGTTCTTC,CASSLVGPIYNEQFF
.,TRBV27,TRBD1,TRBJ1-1,TGTGCCAGCAGTTTAACGACAGGGGGCACTGAAGCTTTCTTT,CASSLTTGGTEAFF
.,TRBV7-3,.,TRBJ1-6,TGTGCCAGCAGTACCCAGGGTAATTCACCCCTCCACTTT,CASSTQGNSPLHF
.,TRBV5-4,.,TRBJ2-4,TGTGCCAGCAGCTTCGGGGGCCGCGACTCCGCCAAAAACATTCAGTACTTC,CASSFGGRDSAKNIQYF
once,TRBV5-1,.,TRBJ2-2,TGCGCCAGCAGCACTCCGACCGCGAACACCGGGGAGCTGTTTTTT,CASSTPTANTGELFF
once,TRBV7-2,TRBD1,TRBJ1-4,TGTGCCAGCAGTCCACAGGGGGCGGGGGAAAAACTGTTTTTT,CASSPQGAGEKLFF
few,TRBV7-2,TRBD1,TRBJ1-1,TGTGCCAGCCGCCCAGAGGGGGCATCGTCTCACACTGAAGCTTTCTTT,CASRPEGASSHTEAFF
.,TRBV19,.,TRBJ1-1,TGTGCCAGTAGTATATCGAGAACTGAAGCTTTCTTT,CASSISRTEAFF
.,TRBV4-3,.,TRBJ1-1,TGCGCCAGCAGCCAGCAGGGTGTCCCCCTTAACACTGAAGCTTTCTTT,CASSQQGVPLNTEAFF
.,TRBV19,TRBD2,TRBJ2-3,TGTGCCAGTAGTATAGATCCGGGGGGGAGAGATACGCAGTATTTT,CASSIDPGGRDTQYF
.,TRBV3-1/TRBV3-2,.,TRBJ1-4,TGTGCCAGCAGCCAGAAGGGAGGAAAACTGTTTTTT,CASSQKGGKLFF
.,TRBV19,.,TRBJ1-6,TGTGCCAGTAGTATAGTATTTGGGCAGGGAACTTCACCCCTCCACTTT,CASSIVFGQGTSPLHF
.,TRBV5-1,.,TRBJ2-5,TGCGCCAGCAGCTTGGGAGGGTACCAAGAGACCCAGTACTTC,CASSLGGYQETQYF
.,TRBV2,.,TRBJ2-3,TGTGCCAGCAGTCATCGGGGTCCGACAGATACGCAGTATTTT,CASSHRGPTDTQYF
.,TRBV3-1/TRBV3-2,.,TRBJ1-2,TGTGCCAGCAGCCAAGATCCGGGGCTTGGCTACACCTTC,CASSQDPGLGYTF
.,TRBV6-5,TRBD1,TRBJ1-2,TGTGCCAGTAAAAACGGTCCGACAGGGGGCTATGGCTACACCTTC,CASKNGPTGGYGYTF
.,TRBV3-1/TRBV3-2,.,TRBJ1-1,TGTGCCAGCAGCCATCCCTCAAGCGGTACTGAAGCTTTCTTT,CASSHPSSGTEAFF
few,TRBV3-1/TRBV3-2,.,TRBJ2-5,TGTGCCAGCAGCCAAGGACTATCAGAGGTGACCCAGTACTTC,CASSQGLSEVTQYF
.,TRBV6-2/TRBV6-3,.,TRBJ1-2,TGTGCCAGCAGTTTAGGCGTCTATGGCTACACCTTC,CASSLGVYGYTF